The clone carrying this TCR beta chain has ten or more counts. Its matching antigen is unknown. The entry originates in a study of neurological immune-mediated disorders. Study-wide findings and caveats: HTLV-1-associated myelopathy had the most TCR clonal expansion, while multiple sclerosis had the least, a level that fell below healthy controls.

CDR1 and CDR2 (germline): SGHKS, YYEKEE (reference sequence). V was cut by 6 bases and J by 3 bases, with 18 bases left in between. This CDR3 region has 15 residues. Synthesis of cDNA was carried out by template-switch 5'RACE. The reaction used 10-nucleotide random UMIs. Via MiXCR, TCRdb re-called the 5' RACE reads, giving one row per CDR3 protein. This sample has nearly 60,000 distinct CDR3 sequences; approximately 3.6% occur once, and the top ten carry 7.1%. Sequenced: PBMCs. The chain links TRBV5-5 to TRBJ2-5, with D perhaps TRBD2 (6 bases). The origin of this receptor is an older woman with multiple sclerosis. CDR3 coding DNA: TGTGCCAGCACCGATACCCTGACGGGAGAAGAGACCCAGTACTTC. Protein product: CASTDTLTGEETQYF.